Reported below is one T cell receptor (beta chain). Its antigen is still unknown. This specimen belongs to a study of a mutant IDH1 vaccine in newly diagnosed glioma. Whole-study context: Vaccination was launched 4-6 weeks after radiotherapy alone, or with temozolomide cycles. Patients arrived already treated with radiotherapy, temozolomide, or both, most having had both. Study-wide results and limits: The occurrence of vaccine-induced immune responses was seen in over 90% of patients.

Germline V gene lookup returns CDR1 MNHNS and CDR2 SASEGT. CDR3 length: 13 residues. The ends lost 5 bases at V and 5 bases at J; junction bases unmatched: 5. Clones were sequenced by immunoSEQ multiplex PCR, and TCRdb holds only the in-frame ones, with some missing. This sample has tens of thousands of clones, with more than 80% found just once. Time point indicated: week 35, safety follow-up. The content of each vaccine dose was 300 ug of mutant IDH1 20-mer peptide, and topical imiquimod accompanied it. Each astrocytoma in the donors was new, WHO grade 3 or 4, IDH1-mutant and ATRX-lost. The chain carries TRBV6-1 and TRBJ2-5; 7 nucleotides match TRBD1. The TCR originated in a man aged 35 to 55 with glioma. The sequenced sample was PBMCs, obtained from a glioma patient whose treatment included an IDH1 peptide vaccine. The CDR3 is CASSNRGMETQYF. The CDR3 DNA reads TGTGCCAGCAGTAACAGGGGAATGGAGACCCAGTACTTC.